This passage covers 15 T cell receptor beta chains from one sample sequenced in a study of blood T cells in healthy people across ages. A second PCR, run for roughly 7 to 11 cycles, used a sample-barcoded 5' primer plus a J-beta primer mix. TCRdb independently ran MiXCR on the 5' RACE reads; one entry per CDR3 protein. The repertoire holds 780,000 or so distinct CDR3 sequences, with 45% to 70% as singletons. The sample was blood. The receptors were sampled from a man in his forties in good health.

This clonotype came up a few times. The chain has TRBV12-3 or TRBV12-4 and TRBJ1-2, with unresolved D. The CDR3 is made up of 15 amino acids. V gave up 3 bases and J gave up 5 bases, with 16 bases separating them. The CDR3, as DNA: TGTGCCAGCAGTTTCCAGCCAGAGCTGGGATATGGCTACACCTTC. It codes for CASSFQPELGYGYTF.

This sequence joins TRBV30 and TRBJ2-2; D perhaps matches TRBD2 (5 bases). The CDR3 loop spans 14 amino acids. Germline-derived CDR1 and CDR2 are GTSNPN and SVGIG (reference sequence). V lost 1 base to trimming and J lost 1 base, with 7 bases between them. The CDR3 sequence is CAWSGGLNTGELFF. CDR3 in DNA: TGTGCCTGGAGTGGCGGGTTGAACACCGGGGAGCTGTTTTTT.

V gene TRBV9 combines with J gene TRBJ2-5; the D gene could be TRBD1 or TRBD2 (7 bases each). TRBJ2-7 explains the end of the DNA better; the J call may be wrong. The CDR3 has 13 amino acids. CDR1 and CDR2 (germline): SGDLS, YYNGEE. CDR3: CASSGTGEGEQYF. The CDR3 DNA is TGTGCCAGCAGCGGAACAGGGGAGGGCGAGCAGTACTTC.

This rearrangement joins TRBV12-3 or TRBV12-4 to TRBJ1-2, with D tentatively TRBD1 (5 bases). Between the trimmed V and J ends, which lost 6 bases and 1 base, there was a span of 12 bases. The CDR3 contains 14 residues. Here the CDR3 DNA reads TGTGCCAGCAGCACAGGTGCACTTAACTATGGCTACACCTTC. Translating gives CASSTGALNYGYTF.

Notes on this clonotype: An end of the junction does not agree with germline; a read error may underlie this. The rearrangement joins TRBV4-2 to TRBJ2-5; 10 bases are a match to TRBD2. Germline assignment: CDR1 LGHNA and CDR2 YNFKEQ. The CDR3 has 16 amino acids. The CDR3 DNA follows: TGTGCCAGCAGCCCATCAGAGCGGGAGGGCCGAGAGACCCGGTACTTC. It encodes CASSPSEREGRETRYF.

The gene calls are TRBV7-6 and TRBJ1-1; no firm D call. Germline CDR1 and CDR2: SGHVS and FNYEAQ. The CDR3 extends over 14 amino acids. The V and J ends lost 2 bases and 5 bases respectively, with 12 bases between them. The CDR3 DNA reads TGTGCCAGCAGCTTATCCTCTGCGGATACTGAAGCTTTCTTT. It translates to CASSLSSADTEAFF. The full variable domain, in which reference TRBV7-6 and TRBJ1-1 provide the parts outside the CDR3, is GAGVSQSPRYKVTKRGQDVALRCDPISGHVSLYWYRQALGQGPEFLTYFNYEAQQDKSGLPNDRFSAERPEGSISTLTIQRTEQRDSAMYRCASSLSSADTEAFFGQGTRLTVV.

The J gene is TRBJ2-7, the V gene TRBV25-1, with unresolved D. V lost 1 base and J 2 bases, leaving 9 bases between the germline ends. This CDR3 comprises 14 residues. Looked up from germline, CDR1 is MGHDK and CDR2 is SYGVNS. CDR3 region: CASSEFGFPYEQYF. The CDR3 DNA follows: TGTGCCAGCAGTGAATTTGGGTTTCCCTACGAGCAGTACTTC.

The V gene is TRBV7-6, the J gene TRBJ2-1; perhaps D is TRBD1 or TRBD2 (6 bases each). The CDR3 loop spans 14 amino acids. With 3 bases removed from V and 10 bases from J, the gap between germline ends came to 16 bases. Germline loops: CDR1 SGHVS, CDR2 FNYEAQ. The DNA for the CDR3 is TGTGCCAGCAGCTTTAGCGGAAGGGGGAACGAGCAGTTCTTC. Residues: CASSFSGRGNEQFF.

The gene calls are TRBV7-9 and TRBJ1-1; 7 positions agree with TRBD1. The CDR3 runs to 16 residues. V shed 5 bases, J shed 1 base, and the junction held 10 bases outside the gene matches. Per germline, CDR1 SEHNR and CDR2 FQNEAQ (reference sequence). In DNA, the CDR3 is TGTGCCAGCAGCGGCCCCCCGGGACAGAAGAACACTGAAGCTTTCTTT. This encodes CASSGPPGQKNTEAFF.

The CDR3 is CASSPGPLGEQYF. CDR3 nucleotides: TGTGCCAGCAGCCCAGGCCCCCTGGGCGAGCAGTACTTC. This chain connects TRBV11-3 to TRBJ2-5; D remains unclear. The tail of the sequence fits TRBJ2-7 better, so the J call may be wrong. The germline CDR1 and CDR2 sequences are SGHNT and YENEEA. The CDR3 covers 13 residues.

The CDR3 DNA reads TGCGCCAGCAGCTCCGTCAATCAGGGATTGGGAGCCGTGGAGCAGTTCTTC. It specifies CASSSVNQGLGAVEQFF. The chain uses TRBV5-1 and TRBJ2-1; D tentatively fits TRBD1 or TRBD2 (5 bases each). CDR3 size: 17 residues. The V gene lost 3 bases and the J gene lost 10 bases, with 26 bases spanning the gap. CDR1 and CDR2 (germline): SGHRS, YFSETQ. The whole variable domain, filled in from reference TRBV5-1 and TRBJ2-1, reads KAGVTQTPRYLIKTRGQQVTLSCSPISGHRSVSWYQQTPGQGLQFLFEYFSETQRNKGNFPGRFSGRQFSNSRSEMNVSTLELGDSALYLCASSSVNQGLGAVEQFFGPGTRLTVL.

The V gene is TRBV6-1, the J gene TRBJ2-5, with D possibly TRBD1 on 6 matching bases. TRBJ2-7 matches the DNA end more closely, so the J call is doubtful. The CDR3 length is 14 residues. CDR1 and CDR2 (germline): MNHNS, SASEGT. CDR3 sequence reads: CASSAGQTSYEQYF. The CDR3 nucleotides are TGTGCCAGCAGCGCCGGACAGACGAGCTACGAGCAGTACTTC.

The chain employs TRBV28 and TRBJ2-7; perhaps TRBD1 as D (5 bases). V lost 1 base to trimming and J lost 3 bases, with 16 bases between them. The CDR3 runs to 16 residues. Germline V lookup: CDR1 MDHEN, CDR2 SYDVKM. For the CDR3, the DNA is TGTGCCAGCAGTTTATCCGTGACAGTAGTCCGCTACGAGCAGTACTTC. It encodes CASSLSVTVVRYEQYF.

This chain uses TRBV11-2 with TRBJ2-2; D remains unclear. CDR3 size: 11 residues. Germline loops: CDR1 SGHAT, CDR2 FQNNGV. Between the trimmed V and J ends, which lost 5 bases and 11 bases, there was a span of 9 bases. DNA for the CDR3: TGTGCCAGCAGCGCCGGGTTAGAGCTGTTTTTT. Amino acids: CASSAGLELFF.

This clonotype showed up just a few times. The rearrangement uses TRBV27 and TRBJ1-4; 7 bases map to TRBD1. Trimming took 5 bases from V and 3 from J; bases not matched to a gene: 9. The germline CDR1 and CDR2 sequences are MNHEY and SMNVEV (reference sequence). This CDR3 comprises 16 residues. CDR3 protein: CASSLFDRAANEKLFF. CDR3 coding DNA: TGTGCCAGCAGTCTATTCGACAGGGCAGCTAATGAAAAACTGTTTTTT.